One TCR beta chain is described in this entry. Antigen unknown. A read error is likely here: a far larger clone is one base away. This sample stems from a study of regulatory T cells in long-lasting Graves disease. Background on the study: Graves' patients (newly diagnosed) had been on antithyroid drugs under 3 months. Study-level findings and limits: Comparison showed that persistent patients shared more public clonotypes (around 3,000) than new patients (966). Having only a small sample size may have limited accuracy.

Deletions cut 5 bases from V and 1 base from J, with 10 bases between. Germline V gives CDR1 SGHTA, CDR2 FQGNSA. The CDR3 has 14 residues. CDR3-region Arm-PCR and iRepertoire HTBI primers produced the TCR beta libraries. TCRdb recomputed calls from the multiplex PCR reads with MiXCR, one row per CDR3 protein. This repertoire shows 300,000 to 400,000 distinct CDR3 sequences, about 14% found once; its top ten account for 22%. The time point: newly diagnosed GD, antithyroid drugs for less than 3 months. Construction of the TCR library relied on RNA isolated from PBMCs. Graves' disease diagnosis relied on American Thyroid Association guidelines.

The specimen was peripheral blood mononuclear cells (PBMCs), collected at new diagnosis, from a patient treated with antithyroid drugs. V and J are TRBV7-2 and TRBJ2-3; D is ambiguous. The receptor was isolated from a female donor with Graves disease. The CDR3 coding sequence is TGTGCCAGCAGCAAAGGACCTCGCACAGATACGCAGTATTTT. This encodes CASSKGPRTDTQYF.